The present T cell receptor beta chain was sequenced within a study of shared clonotypes between healthy human individuals. Germline CDR1 and CDR2: SGDLS and YYNGEE. This CDR3 has 17 amino acids. V was clipped by 1 base and J by 0 bases, with 13 bases between them. Assay: immunoSEQ multiplex PCR; the TCRdb copy retains only in-frame clones and omits some. The data contain some 1,100,000 clones, around 78% of them singletons. Sequencing used memory CD4+ T cells from PBMCs. Regarding subset: CD45RA-negative fraction. This receptor was obtained from a man between 18 and 35 years old in good health. Some clones in this sample may be carry-over from other donors' samples. The V gene is TRBV9, the J gene TRBJ2-2, with D unclear. CDR3 amino acids: CASSVRSVIANTGELFF. In nucleotides, the CDR3 is TGTGCCAGCAGCGTACGTTCCGTTATCGCGAACACCGGGGAGCTGTTTTTT.